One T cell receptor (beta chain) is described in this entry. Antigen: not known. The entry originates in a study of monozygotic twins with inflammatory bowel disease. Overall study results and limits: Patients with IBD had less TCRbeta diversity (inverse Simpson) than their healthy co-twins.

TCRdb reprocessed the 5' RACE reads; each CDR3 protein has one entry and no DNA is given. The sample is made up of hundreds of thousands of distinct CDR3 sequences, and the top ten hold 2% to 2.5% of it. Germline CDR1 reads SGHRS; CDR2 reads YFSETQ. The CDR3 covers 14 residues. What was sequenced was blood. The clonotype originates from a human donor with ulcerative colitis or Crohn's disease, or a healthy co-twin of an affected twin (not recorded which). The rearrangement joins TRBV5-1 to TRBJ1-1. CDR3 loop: CASSPSWGRSEAFF. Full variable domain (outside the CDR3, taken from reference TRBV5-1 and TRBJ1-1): KAGVTQTPRYLIKTRGQQVTLSCSPISGHRSVSWYQQTPGQGLQFLFEYFSETQRNKGNFPGRFSGRQFSNSRSEMNVSTLELGDSALYLCASSPSWGRSEAFFGQGTRLTVV.